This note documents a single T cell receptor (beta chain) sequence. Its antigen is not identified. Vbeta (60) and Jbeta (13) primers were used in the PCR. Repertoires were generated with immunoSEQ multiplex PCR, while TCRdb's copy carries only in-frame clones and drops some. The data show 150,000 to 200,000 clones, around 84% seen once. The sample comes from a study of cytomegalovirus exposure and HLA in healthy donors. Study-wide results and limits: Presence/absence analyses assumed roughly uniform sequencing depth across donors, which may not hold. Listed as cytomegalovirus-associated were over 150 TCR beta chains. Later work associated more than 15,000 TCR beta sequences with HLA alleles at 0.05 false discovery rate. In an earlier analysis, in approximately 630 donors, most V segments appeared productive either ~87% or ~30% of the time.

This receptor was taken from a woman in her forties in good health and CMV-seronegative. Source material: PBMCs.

CDR3 protein: CASSEQVLAGGNEQFF. The CDR3 region has the DNA TGTGCCAGCAGTGAACAGGTTCTAGCGGGGGGGAATGAGCAGTTCTTC. The chain is built from TRBV6-1 and TRBJ2-1, with TRBD2 identical over 12 bases. In germline, CDR1 is MNHNS, CDR2 SASEGT. The CDR3 sequence is 16 residues long. Unmatched junction bases numbered 6, after V lost 2 bases and J lost 7 bases.